Listed below are T cell receptor beta chains from one sample, sequenced in a study of T-cell reconstitution after alpha-beta-depleted transplantation in children. MiXCR was run by TCRdb on the PCR reads, yielding one entry per CDR3 protein. Here the sample spans some 550,000 distinct CDR3 sequences, about 18% being singletons. The sample here was PBMCs from the stem cell graft donor, taken from the stem cell graft. These receptors originate from a human donor who donated a stem cell graft to a child with acute lymphoblastic leukemia. Each CDR3 is given with its conserved first and last residue. Each record gives: J gene, clone size, D gene, V gene, CDR3 protein, CDR3 DNA. A D gene is named only where the DNA matches it firmly. Expanded clones get a size class; other rows say once, few or many, or leave the size out.

TRBJ1-2,few,NA,TRBV5-1,CASTQGRDEDGYTF,TGCGCCAGCACCCAGGGCAGGGATGAAGATGGCTACACCTTC
TRBJ2-3,NA,TRBD2,TRBV7-9,CASSSISSGSHTQYF,TGTGCCAGCAGCTCTATTTCTAGCGGGAGTCATACGCAGTATTTT
TRBJ2-4,NA,NA,TRBV2,CASSGGVQNPIQYF,TGTGCCAGCAGTGGCGGGGTACAAAACCCCATTCAGTACTTC
TRBJ1-5,NA,NA,TRBV9,CASMDSTNQPQHF,TGTGCCAGCATGGACTCCACGAATCAGCCCCAGCATTTT
TRBJ2-3,few,NA,TRBV5-1,CASSLAAGLDTQYF,TGCGCCAGCAGCTTGGCAGCAGGCCTAGATACGCAGTATTTT
TRBJ1-5,few,NA,TRBV30,CAWSVQGSYDQPQHF,TGTGCCTGGAGTGTTCAGGGGTCCTACGATCAGCCCCAGCATTTT
TRBJ2-5,NA,TRBD2,TRBV11-3,CASSIGTSGAQETQYF,TGTGCCAGCAGCATCGGGACTAGCGGAGCCCAAGAGACCCAGTACTTC
TRBJ1-2,few,TRBD1,TRBV12-3/TRBV12-4,CASSFRDRERYGYTF,TGTGCCAGCAGTTTTAGGGACAGGGAGCGCTATGGCTACACCTTC
TRBJ2-7,NA,TRBD1,TRBV5-1,CASSLEVAGGTEQYF,TGCGCCAGCAGCTTGGAAGTCGCAGGGGGCACCGAGCAGTACTTC
TRBJ2-1,NA,TRBD2,TRBV6-5,CASSYSSLAGVNEQFF,TGTGCCAGCAGTTACTCATCTCTAGCGGGAGTAAATGAGCAGTTCTTC
TRBJ2-1,many,TRBD2,TRBV7-9,CASSRLASSYNEQFF,TGTGCCAGCAGCCGACTAGCAAGCTCCTACAATGAGCAGTTCTTC